This section outlines one T cell receptor (beta chain) sequence together with its context. This entry belongs to a study of blood T cell repertoires in COVID-19. Whole-study context: From the United States, Italy and Spain came samples of acute and convalescent COVID-19. From T cells, B-cell-depleted T cells, or PBMCs came the material, which was cDNA or gDNA.

Original processing notes: The assay estimated nucleated cells by amplifying reference gene primers. TCRdb keeps only in-frame clones here, not all; method: immunoSEQ multiplex PCR. That table is the source of V, J and clone size, and D and trimming were worked out from the DNA. The sample lists a few hundred thousand clones; 85% to 90% were seen once. Trimming cost V 4 bases and J 6 bases; bases outside gene matches: 8. The length of the CDR3 is 15 residues. Germline assignment: CDR1 MNHEY and CDR2 SMNVEV (reference sequence). Seattle patients were enrolled during active infection and followed longitudinally.

The J gene is TRBJ1-1, the V gene TRBV27, with TRBD1 matching over 10 bases. What was sequenced was peripheral blood. This clonotype originated in a woman between 45 and 65 years old with COVID-19, enrolled during active disease. The CDR3 sequence is CASSSRQGAWAEAFF. CDR3 DNA: TGTGCCAGCAGTTCTCGACAGGGGGCATGGGCTGAAGCTTTCTTT.